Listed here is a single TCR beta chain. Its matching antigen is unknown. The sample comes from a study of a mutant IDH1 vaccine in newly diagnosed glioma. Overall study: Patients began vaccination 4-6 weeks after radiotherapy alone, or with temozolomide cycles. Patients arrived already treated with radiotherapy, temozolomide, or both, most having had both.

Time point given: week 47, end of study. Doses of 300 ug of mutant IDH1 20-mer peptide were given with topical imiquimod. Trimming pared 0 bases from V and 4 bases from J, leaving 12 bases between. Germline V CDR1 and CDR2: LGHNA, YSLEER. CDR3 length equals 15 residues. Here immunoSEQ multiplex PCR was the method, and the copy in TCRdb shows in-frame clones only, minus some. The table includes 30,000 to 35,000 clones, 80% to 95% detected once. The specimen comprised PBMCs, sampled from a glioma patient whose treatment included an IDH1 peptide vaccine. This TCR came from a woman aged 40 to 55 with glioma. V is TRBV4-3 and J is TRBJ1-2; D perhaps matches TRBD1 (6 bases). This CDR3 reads CASSQDLQGLYGYTF. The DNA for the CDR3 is TGCGCCAGCAGCCAAGATTTACAGGGCCTCTATGGCTACACCTTC.